Described below is a single TCR beta chain sequence and its context. The junction departs from the called germline gene at one end, perhaps through a read error. Per the germline V gene, CDR1 is SNHLY and CDR2 is FYNNEI. This CDR3 has 11 amino acids. The sample is drawn from a study of blood T cell repertoires in COVID-19. About the study: Samples taken during acute and convalescent COVID-19 were collected in the United States, Italy and Spain. T cells, B-cell-depleted T cells, or PBMCs provided the cDNA or gDNA that served as material.

Allocation to cohorts depended on clinical history reported by the participants. Recovery meant two consecutive negative NP/OP PCR tests, professional clearance, or resolved symptoms. Libraries were prepared by immunoSEQ multiplex PCR; TCRdb keeps only in-frame clonotypes and omits some of them. The data hold approximately 210,000 clones, with about 80% observed a single time. Input material: PBMCs or T cells enriched from blood (not recorded which). The clonotype was recovered from a middle-aged man who had recovered from COVID-19. The chain combines TRBV2 with TRBJ2-7; D is possibly TRBD2 (7 bases). The CDR3 spells CASSEVGGGDF. CDR3 in DNA: TGTGCCAGCAGCGAGGTAGGGGGGGGAGACTTC.